This T cell receptor beta chain was sequenced in a study of monozygotic twins with inflammatory bowel disease. Study-wide points: IBD patients displayed reduced TCRbeta diversity (inverse Simpson) when set against healthy co-twins.

This CDR3 spans 14 amino acids. To note about this clonotype: As yet, its antigen is unknown.

UMIs with a 6-nucleotide sample barcode were added by template switching. No DNA is given; TCRdb re-called the 5' RACE reads and lists each CDR3 protein once. The sample includes over 100,000 distinct CDR3 sequences. This clonotype was obtained from a human donor with ulcerative colitis or Crohn's disease, or a healthy co-twin of an affected twin (not recorded which). The sequenced material came from blood. The chain carries TRBV12-3 or TRBV12-4 and TRBJ1-4; the TRBD1 assignment by TCRdb is unverifiable without DNA. The CDR3 protein is CASSITGGSEKLFF.